The 16 T cell receptor beta chains below all came from one sample that was sequenced in a study of T cell responses to AZD1222 COVID-19 vaccine. The assay was immunoSEQ multiplex PCR, and TCRdb's table has in-frame clones only and misses some. The sample records 120,000 or so clones, 70% to 90% being singletons. The sequences come from peripheral blood, collected on day 0 of AZD1222 vaccination. These receptor sequences come from an adult in good health.

V usage is TRBV9 and J usage is TRBJ2-2; D is unresolved. Trimming took 2 bases from V and 2 from J, leaving 16 bases between them. CDR1 and CDR2 from the germline V gene are SGDLS and YYNGEE. The CDR3 consists of 17 residues. CDR3 in amino acids: CASSVFQGYPNTGELFF. The CDR3 DNA sequence: TGTGCCAGCAGCGTTTTCCAAGGATACCCTAACACCGGGGAGCTGTTTTTT.

This clone appeared a single time. The chain carries TRBV27 and TRBJ1-5, with D possibly being TRBD1 (5 bases). V dropped 5 bases and J dropped 4 bases, with 12 bases sitting between them. This CDR3 spans 14 amino acids. Looked up from germline, CDR1 is MNHEY and CDR2 is SMNVEV (reference sequence). For the CDR3, the DNA is TGTGCCAGCAGTCCCTGGGACCAAAATCAGCCCCAGCATTTT. Its protein is CASSPWDQNQPQHF.

J is TRBJ2-5 and V is TRBV2; D not certain. The CDR3 sequence is 15 residues long. Germline-derived CDR1 and CDR2 are SNHLY and FYNNEI. V lost 3 bases, J lost 1 base, and 12 bases lay in between. CDR3 DNA: TGTGCCAGCAGTGACAGGATCAACAGCCAAGAGACCCAGTACTTC. This gives the protein CASSDRINSQETQYF.

The chain has TRBV6-5 and TRBJ1-1, with D hard to call. The CDR3 has 14 amino acids. V shed 0 bases and J shed 3 bases, with 8 bases lying between them. Germline-derived CDR1 and CDR2 are MNHEY and SVGAGI. The CDR3, as DNA: TGTGCCAGCAGTTACTCGGACGGATACACTGAAGCTTTCTTT. The encoded protein is CASSYSDGYTEAFF.

Details on this clone: Other nucleotide sequences in the sample specify the same CDR3. V is TRBV7-9 and J is TRBJ1-5; D gene ambiguous. CDR3 length equals 15 residues. Germline V CDR1 and CDR2: SEHNR, FQNEAQ (reference sequence). Between the trimmed V and J ends, which lost 3 bases and 0 bases, there was a span of 9 bases. The CDR3, as DNA: TGTGCCAGCAGCTTGGGGAGATATAGCAATCAGCCCCAGCATTTT. Protein sequence: CASSLGRYSNQPQHF.

V usage is TRBV13 and J usage is TRBJ1-1; D is undetermined. The CDR3 spans 14 residues. The V end lost 5 bases, the J end lost 3 bases, and 13 bases lay between the germline ends. The germline V gene has CDR1 PRHDT and CDR2 FYEKMQ (reference sequence). CDR3 DNA: TGTGCCAGCAGCGCCACGAGGGTGGACACTGAAGCTTTCTTT. Residues: CASSATRVDTEAFF.

V is TRBV5-6 and J is TRBJ2-2; perhaps TRBD2 as D (5 bases). The CDR3 has 15 amino acids. Germline CDR1 reads SGHDT; CDR2 reads YYEEEE. V gave up 5 bases and J gave up 0 bases, with 11 bases separating them. The CDR3 bases are TGTGCCAGCAGTTTTAGCGTCACGAACACCGGGGAGCTGTTTTTT. It is translated as CASSFSVTNTGELFF.

This chain joins TRBV18 and TRBJ2-7; D unresolved. The CDR3 extends over 17 amino acids. V dropped 1 base and J dropped 2 bases, with 18 bases sitting between them. CDR1 and CDR2 from the germline V gene are KGHSH and LQKENI. DNA for the CDR3: TGTGCCAGCTCACCACAGTTTCTAAGAGACGCAACCTACGAGCAGTACTTC. It codes for CASSPQFLRDATYEQYF.

The chain recombines TRBV14 with TRBJ2-7; 9 bases match TRBD1. This CDR3 region has 17 residues. V lost 3 bases and J lost 0; bases outside the gene matches: 9. Germline lookup yields CDR1 SGHDN and CDR2 FVKESK. In DNA, the CDR3 is TGTGCCAGCAGCCAGGGAGAGGGGACAGGGACCTCCTACGAGCAGTACTTC. This sequence encodes CASSQGEGTGTSYEQYF.

This clone is judged medium-sized (0.01 to 0.1%). The V gene is TRBV4-3, the J gene TRBJ2-1, with 8 bases fitting TRBD2. This CDR3 region has 14 residues. The V gene end was trimmed by 3 bases and the J gene end by 9 bases; junction bases not matched to a gene: 7. Germline CDR1 LGHNA, CDR2 YSLEER. The CDR3, as DNA: TGCGCCAGCAGCCAGCTGCGGGAGGCTAGTGAGCAGTTCTTC. This sequence encodes CASSQLREASEQFF.

The V and J genes are TRBV5-5 and TRBJ2-7; 9 bases line up with TRBD2. In germline, CDR1 is SGHKS, CDR2 YYEKEE (reference sequence). V gave up 4 bases and J gave up 3 bases; unmatched junction bases: 11. The CDR3 runs 16 residues. This CDR3 is CASSPPTLAGNYEQYF. CDR3 DNA: TGTGCCAGCAGCCCACCCACTCTAGCGGGGAACTACGAGCAGTACTTC.

The chain couples TRBV5-1 to TRBJ1-1; D may be TRBD1 (5 bases). This CDR3 contains 13 residues. V was clipped by 4 bases and J by 5 bases, with 12 bases between them. The germline CDR1 and CDR2 sequences are SGHRS and YFSETQ. The CDR3 DNA sequence: TGCGCCAGCAGCGAGGGGACCGCTACTGAAGCTTTCTTT. Amino acids: CASSEGTATEAFF.

This CDR3 reads CASSIAGGPNEQFF. CDR3 DNA sequence: TGTGCCAGTAGTATAGCGGGAGGGCCCAATGAGCAGTTCTTC. The rearrangement joins TRBV19 to TRBJ2-1, with TRBD2 identical over 8 bases. The CDR3 covers 14 residues. Per the germline V gene, CDR1 is LNHDA and CDR2 is SQIVND (reference sequence). V lost 1 base, J lost 6 bases, and 2 bases stayed unmatched.

This clone appeared once. The chain uses TRBV30 and TRBJ2-3; D not resolved. The CDR3 is 16 residues long. V gave up 0 bases and J gave up 1 base, with 14 bases separating them. Germline CDR1 reads GTSNPN; CDR2 reads SVGIG (reference sequence). The CDR3 region is CAWSVLSGTGTDTQYF. The CDR3 nucleotides read TGTGCCTGGAGTGTATTATCGGGTACGGGCACAGATACGCAGTATTTT.

The chain has TRBV4-1 and TRBJ2-1, with a weak D call TRBD2 (6 bases). Germline CDR1 and CDR2: MGHRA and YSYEKL. V was cut by 4 bases and J by 5 bases, with 18 bases left in between. The CDR3 extends over 16 amino acids. Here the CDR3 reads CASSPRLVGGDNEQFF. CDR3 DNA: TGCGCCAGCAGCCCCCGACTAGTCGGAGGGGACAATGAGCAGTTCTTC.

V is TRBV24-1 and J is TRBJ2-3; D call uncertain. This CDR3 has 19 amino acids. Trimming pared 4 bases from V and 4 bases from J, leaving 26 bases between. Germline CDR1 is KGHDR and CDR2 is SFDVKD. The CDR3 nucleotides read TGTGCCACCAGTGACCTCAAAGTTTGGCCACCGAATCGCGCAGATACGCAGTATTTT. Translating it yields CATSDLKVWPPNRADTQYF.